The 12 T cell receptor beta chains below were found in one sample sequenced in a study of blood T cell repertoires in COVID-19. This table comes from immunoSEQ multiplex PCR, and its TCRdb copy is limited to in-frame clones, with some not included. The table includes fewer than 250,000 clones, almost 90% detected once. The specimen sequenced was PBMCs or T cells enriched from blood (not recorded which). The receptors stem from a man between 25 and 39 years old who had been exposed to COVID-19.

The chain carries TRBV15 and TRBJ2-7; D possibly corresponds to TRBD1 (6 bases). Looked up from germline, CDR1 is LNHNV and CDR2 is YYDKDF (reference sequence). V lost 5 bases and J 10 bases, leaving 12 bases between the germline ends. The CDR3 covers 11 residues. CDR3 sequence: CATSGTGLQYF. CDR3 nucleotide sequence: TGTGCCACCAGCGGAACAGGGCTCCAGTACTTC.

The chain employs TRBV7-9 and TRBJ2-1; D is unclear. Germline CDR1 SEHNR, CDR2 FQNEAQ (reference sequence). The length of the CDR3 is 12 residues. V was cut by 3 bases and J by 11 bases, with 11 bases left in between. The CDR3 nucleotides are TGTGCCAGCAGCTTCGATCGACTGCAGCAGTTCTTC. Translating it yields CASSFDRLQQFF.

Here the CDR3 reads CASSFTGGHQFF. Written as DNA, the CDR3 is TGTGCCAGCAGTTTTACGGGGGGGCATCAGTTCTTC. The J gene is TRBJ2-1, the V gene TRBV6-5; 8 positions agree with TRBD2. The V gene end was trimmed by 4 bases and the J gene end by 13 bases; junction bases not matched to a gene: 6. CDR1 MNHEY and CDR2 SVGAGI come from the germline V gene. The CDR3 has 12 amino acids.

The chain joins TRBV9 to TRBJ1-1; D gene ambiguous. The CDR3 covers 15 residues. With 0 bases removed from V and 2 bases from J, the gap between germline ends came to 11 bases. Germline-derived CDR1 and CDR2 are SGDLS and YYNGEE. The CDR3 DNA follows: TGTGCCAGCAGCGTAGATGGCAGTCTTAACACTGAAGCTTTCTTT. It yields the protein CASSVDGSLNTEAFF. Filled out from reference TRBV9 and TRBJ1-1, the complete variable domain reads DSGVTQTPKHLITATGQRVTLRCSPRSGDLSVYWYQQSLDQGLQFLIQYYNGEERAKGNILERFSAQQFPDLHSELNLSSLELGDSALYFCASSVDGSLNTEAFFGQGTRLTVV.

The chain joins TRBV10-3 to TRBJ2-7; tentatively, D is TRBD1 (6 bases). This CDR3 region has 15 residues. The V end was cut by 8 bases, the J end by 4 bases, with 21 bases between. Germline V gene lookup returns CDR1 ENHRY and CDR2 SYGVKD. CDR3 sequence: CAILNSAGAVYEQYF. The CDR3 nucleotides read TGTGCCATCTTAAACTCGGCAGGGGCCGTTTACGAGCAGTACTTC.

The chain recombines TRBV7-8 with TRBJ1-6; D is ambiguous. The CDR3 sequence is 15 residues long. V lost 0 bases and J 7 bases, leaving 10 bases between the germline ends. Germline V gene data show CDR1 as SGHVS and CDR2 as FQNEAQ. This CDR3 is CASSLAVGENSPLHF. For the CDR3, the DNA is TGTGCCAGCAGCTTAGCGGTTGGGGAGAATTCACCCCTCCACTTT.

The chain's CDR3 is CASSQVGVTTPLHF. CDR3 coding DNA: TGTGCCAGCAGCCAAGTCGGAGTTACCACTCCCCTCCACTTT. The chain carries TRBV4-2 and TRBJ1-6; D ambiguous. CDR3 length: 14 amino acids. Per germline, CDR1 LGHNA and CDR2 YNFKEQ. With 1 base removed from V and 13 bases from J, the gap between germline ends came to 14 bases.

In this sample, this clone turned up a few times. The gene calls are TRBV11-2 and TRBJ1-4; D might be TRBD1 (6 bases). The CDR3 extends over 15 amino acids. V shed 7 bases and J shed 2 bases, with 14 bases lying between them. CDR1 and CDR2 (germline): SGHAT, FQNNGV. This CDR3 is CASTLGRGTNEKLFF. The CDR3 DNA is TGTGCCAGCACCCTTGGGAGGGGGACTAATGAAAAACTGTTTTTT.

The chain employs TRBV5-4 and TRBJ2-5; 12 bases fit TRBD2. Germline V gives CDR1 SGHNT, CDR2 YYREEE (reference sequence). The CDR3 totals 15 residues. V lost 0 bases, J lost 5 bases, and 2 bases stayed unmatched. The CDR3 DNA reads as TGTGCCAGCAGCTTGGGACTAGCGGGGGCGGAGACCCAGTACTTC. Residues: CASSLGLAGAETQYF.

The chain is built from TRBV13 and TRBJ2-3; 8 bases align to TRBD2. This CDR3 has 14 residues. Trimming at V came to 2 bases and at J to 8 bases, leaving 6 bases not matched to a gene. Germline CDR1 and CDR2: PRHDT and FYEKMQ (reference sequence). The CDR3, as DNA: TGTGCCAGCAGCTTAACGGCGGGAGGTGCTACGCAGTATTTT. As protein: CASSLTAGGATQYF.

The V gene is TRBV7-6, the J gene TRBJ2-2; TRBD2 aligns across 8 bases. V dropped 3 bases and J dropped 1; count of bases not matched to a gene: 10. Germline lookup yields CDR1 SGHVS and CDR2 FNYEAQ. CDR3 length: 18 residues. The chain's CDR3 is CASSFTYRTSLNTGELFF. The CDR3 DNA reads as TGTGCCAGCAGCTTCACCTACAGGACTAGCCTGAACACCGGGGAGCTGTTTTTT.

This clone appeared once. The CDR3 loop is CATRDSSNQPQHF. The CDR3 region has the DNA TGTGCCACCCGGGACAGTAGCAATCAGCCCCAGCATTTT. The V call is TRBV6-5, the J call TRBJ1-5; 7 bases are shared with TRBD1. Per germline, CDR1 MNHEY and CDR2 SVGAGI. This CDR3 is 13 amino acids long. With 10 bases clipped from V and 0 bases from J, the junction kept 3 bases outside the gene matches.